A single sample is the source of the 16 T cell receptor beta chains below, sequenced in a study of early T cells in non-severe SARS-CoV-2 infection. One entry per CDR3 protein, called by TCRdb with MiXCR from the 5' RACE reads. Of approximately 97,000 distinct CDR3 sequences listed, 9.5% to 12% are singletons. Specimen: whole blood, collected at baseline. All receptors come from an adult who was a healthcare worker with PCR-confirmed SARS-CoV-2 infection or an uninfected control (not recorded which).

This clonotype has more than one count but fewer than ten. The chain carries TRBV20-1 and TRBJ2-3; D is ambiguous. The ends were cut back, 5 bases at V and 2 bases at J, with 20 bases in the middle. Germline-derived CDR1 and CDR2 are DFQATT and SNEGSKA (reference sequence). The CDR3 length is 16 residues. CDR3 bases: TGCAGTGCTTCCCTAAGAGGTATATACACCACAGATACGCAGTATTTT. The encoded protein is CSASLRGIYTTDTQYF.

This clonotype was observed a handful of times. This chain's CDR3 is CACQEYGQGSDTQYF. The DNA for the CDR3 is TGTGCCTGCCAAGAATACGGACAGGGGTCAGATACGCAGTATTTT. The rearrangement uses TRBV30 and TRBJ2-3, with 9 bases identical to TRBD1. The ends lost 6 bases at V and 4 bases at J; junction bases unmatched: 11. Germline V lookup: CDR1 GTSNPN, CDR2 SVGIG (reference sequence). The CDR3 contains 15 residues.

This clonotype showed up many times. The V gene is TRBV15, the J gene TRBJ2-7, with D possibly matching TRBD1 (6 bases). The germline V gene has CDR1 LNHNV and CDR2 YYDKDF (reference sequence). Trimming removed 0 bases at V and 6 bases at J, with 12 bases between. The CDR3 sequence is 14 residues long. The CDR3, as DNA: TGTGCCACCAGCAGAGACCGAACGACAGGCGAGCAGTACTTC. Its translation is CATSRDRTTGEQYF.

The J gene is TRBJ2-3, the V gene TRBV7-6; 10 bases line up with TRBD2. The CDR3 length is 18 residues. V lost 1 base, J lost 4 bases, and 11 bases stayed unmatched. Germline V gene sequence: CDR1 SGHVS, CDR2 FNYEAQ. The CDR3 region is CASSLGPRTSGTPDTQYF. For the CDR3, the DNA is TGTGCCAGCAGCTTAGGCCCCCGAACTAGCGGGACCCCAGATACGCAGTATTTT.

This clonotype was seen many times. This chain links TRBV29-1 with TRBJ2-1; a possible D gene is TRBD1 (5 bases). This CDR3 region has 14 residues. The ends were cut back, 4 bases at V and 4 bases at J, with 14 bases in the middle. Per germline, CDR1 SQVTM and CDR2 ANQGSEA. CDR3 sequence reads: CSVAREGSYNEQFF. The CDR3, as DNA: TGCAGCGTTGCCAGGGAAGGTTCGTACAATGAGCAGTTCTTC.

The rearrangement joins TRBV29-1 to TRBJ2-7; no clear D. Germline V gene lookup returns CDR1 SQVTM and CDR2 ANQGSEA. CDR3 length equals 13 residues. V lost 5 bases to trimming and J lost 1 base, with 12 bases between them. In nucleotides, the CDR3 is TGCAGCGTTCGATGGCCAGGATCCTACGAGCAGTACTTC. It yields the protein CSVRWPGSYEQYF.

This clonotype was seen only a few times. The chain uses TRBV4-2 and TRBJ1-5; D remains ambiguous. The V end lost 3 bases, the J end lost 4 bases, and 10 bases lay between the germline ends. This CDR3 has 14 residues. Germline CDR1 reads LGHNA; CDR2 reads YNFKEQ. The CDR3 is CASSHDWENQPQHF. The CDR3 DNA reads TGTGCCAGCAGCCATGATTGGGAAAATCAGCCCCAGCATTTT.

This clonotype has at least ten counts. This chain links TRBV20-1 with TRBJ2-1, with D possibly being TRBD2 (5 bases). The CDR3 runs to 15 residues. V was trimmed by 1 base and J by 4 bases, leaving 14 bases between them. Germline lookup yields CDR1 DFQATT and CDR2 SNEGSKA (reference sequence). CDR3 residues: CSARGLEGRYNEQFF. CDR3 coding DNA: TGCAGTGCTAGAGGGCTCGAGGGTCGGTACAATGAGCAGTTCTTC.

This chain joins TRBV5-1 and TRBJ2-2; no firm D call. The V gene's germline CDR1 is SGHRS and CDR2 YFSETQ. CDR3 length: 16 residues. The V end was cut by 3 bases, the J end by 0 bases, with 12 bases between. CDR3 amino acids: CASSSTLVSNTGELFF. The DNA of the CDR3 is TGCGCCAGCAGCTCAACCTTGGTCTCGAACACCGGGGAGCTGTTTTTT.

This clonotype was recorded many times. The V and J genes are TRBV7-3 and TRBJ2-2; TRBD1 aligns across 7 bases. CDR3 size: 16 residues. CDR1 SGHTA and CDR2 FQGTGA come from the germline V gene. Losses at the gene ends were 4 bases for V and 3 bases for J; bases not matched to a gene: 8. DNA of the CDR3: TGTGCCAGCAGCTCCCCTGGGGACAGAGACACCGGGGAGCTGTTTTTT. Translation: CASSSPGDRDTGELFF.

This clonotype was found many times. This rearrangement joins TRBV20-1 to TRBJ1-4, with D perhaps TRBD1 (5 bases). Germline CDR1 is DFQATT and CDR2 is SNEGSKA (reference sequence). The CDR3 contains 14 residues. Trimming pared 6 bases from V and 7 bases from J, leaving 18 bases between. CDR3 DNA sequence: TGCAGTGCGGAGAACGGCAGGGAGCCTGAAAAACTGTTTTTT. Amino acids: CSAENGREPEKLFF.

The V gene is TRBV20-1, the J gene TRBJ1-3; D gene ambiguous. Trimming took off 5 bases at V and 7 bases at J, with 18 bases between the two ends. The CDR3 runs 14 residues. Germline CDR1 reads DFQATT; CDR2 reads SNEGSKA (reference sequence). The CDR3 sequence: CSAHAPGEPNTIYF. CDR3 in DNA: TGCAGTGCTCACGCTCCCGGGGAACCCAACACCATATATTTT.

The table lists this clonotype with a few counts. The chain employs TRBV29-1 and TRBJ2-7; 7 bases are shared with TRBD2. Germline V CDR1 and CDR2: SQVTM, ANQGSEA. V shed 5 bases and J 1 base; nucleotides not matched to a gene: 5. This CDR3 has 13 residues. Here the CDR3 DNA reads TGCAGCGTTTTGGGAGGGGATTCCTACGAGCAGTACTTC. It yields the protein CSVLGGDSYEQYF.

This clonotype was found a few times. This rearrangement joins TRBV7-9 to TRBJ2-1; D is tentatively TRBD1 or TRBD2 (5 bases each). Trimming took 4 bases from V and 7 from J, leaving 14 bases between them. The CDR3 has 14 amino acids. Germline assignment: CDR1 SEHNR and CDR2 FQNEAQ (reference sequence). In DNA form, the CDR3 reads TGTGCCAGCAGCTGGCAGGGAGTAGGGAATGAGCAGTTCTTC. The encoded protein is CASSWQGVGNEQFF.

This clonotype was seen many times. This rearrangement joins TRBV12-3 or TRBV12-4 to TRBJ1-2, with D perhaps matching TRBD1 (6 bases). Trimming removed 5 bases at V and 4 bases at J, with 11 bases between. The CDR3 runs to 13 residues. As DNA, the CDR3 is TGTGCCAGCAGTCCGGACAGTCGCTATGGCTACACCTTC. Its translation: CASSPDSRYGYTF.

This clonotype was detected a few times. J is TRBJ2-7 and V is TRBV30, with D possibly matching TRBD1 (5 bases). This CDR3 spans 14 amino acids. The germline V gene has CDR1 GTSNPN and CDR2 SVGIG (reference sequence). The V gene lost 0 bases and the J gene lost 2 bases, with 11 bases spanning the gap. The CDR3 DNA is TGTGCCTGGAGTGTCGCAGGGAATCCCTACGAGCAGTACTTC. This codes for CAWSVAGNPYEQYF.